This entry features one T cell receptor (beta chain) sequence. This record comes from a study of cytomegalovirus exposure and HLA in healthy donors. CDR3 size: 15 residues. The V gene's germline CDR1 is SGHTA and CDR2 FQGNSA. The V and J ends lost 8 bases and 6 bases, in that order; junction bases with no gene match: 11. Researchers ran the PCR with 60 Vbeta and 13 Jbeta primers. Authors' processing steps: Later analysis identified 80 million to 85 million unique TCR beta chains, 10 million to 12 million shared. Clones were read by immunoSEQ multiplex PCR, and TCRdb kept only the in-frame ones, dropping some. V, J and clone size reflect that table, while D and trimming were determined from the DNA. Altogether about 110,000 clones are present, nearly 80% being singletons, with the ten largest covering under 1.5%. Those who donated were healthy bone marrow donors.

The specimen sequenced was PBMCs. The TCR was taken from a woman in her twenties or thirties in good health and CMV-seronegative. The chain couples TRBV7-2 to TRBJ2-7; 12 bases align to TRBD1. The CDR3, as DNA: TGTGCCAGCTCCCGGGACAGGGGGCTCATTGTCGAGCAGTACTTC. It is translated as CASSRDRGLIVEQYF. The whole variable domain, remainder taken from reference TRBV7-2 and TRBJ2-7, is GAGVSQSPSNKVTEKGKDVELRCDPISGHTALYWYRQSLGQGLEFLIYFQGNSAPDKSGLPSDRFSAERTGGSVSTLTIQRTQQEDSAVYLCASSRDRGLIVEQYFGPGTRLTVT.